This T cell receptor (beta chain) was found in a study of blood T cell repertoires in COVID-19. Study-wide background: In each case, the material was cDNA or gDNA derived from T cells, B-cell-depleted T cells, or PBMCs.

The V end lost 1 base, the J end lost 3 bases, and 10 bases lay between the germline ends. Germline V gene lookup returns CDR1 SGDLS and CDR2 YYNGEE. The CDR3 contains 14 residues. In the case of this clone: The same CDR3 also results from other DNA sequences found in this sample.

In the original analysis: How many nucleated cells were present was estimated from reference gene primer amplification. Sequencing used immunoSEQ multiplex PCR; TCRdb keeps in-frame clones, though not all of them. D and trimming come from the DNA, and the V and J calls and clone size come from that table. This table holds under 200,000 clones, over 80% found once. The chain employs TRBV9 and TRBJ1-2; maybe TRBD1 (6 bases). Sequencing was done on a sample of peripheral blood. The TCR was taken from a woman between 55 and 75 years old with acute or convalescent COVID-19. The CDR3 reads CASSVTGGDYGYTF. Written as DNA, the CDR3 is TGTGCCAGCAGCGTAACGGGGGGCGACTATGGCTACACCTTC.